One T cell receptor (beta chain) is described in this entry. How the authors handled the data: It was from reference gene primer amplification that nucleated cell counts were estimated. Libraries were prepared by immunoSEQ multiplex PCR; TCRdb keeps only in-frame clonotypes and omits some of them. Clone size and V and J calls were adopted from that table, with D and trimming inferred from the DNA. This sample has fewer than 250,000 clones; roughly four fifths occur once, and the top ten carry approximately 4.5%. The data were obtained in a study of blood T cell repertoires in COVID-19. Overall study: Donors in the United States, Italy and Spain gave samples during acute or convalescent COVID-19.

Germline CDR1 ENHRY, CDR2 SYGVKD. This CDR3 comprises 12 residues. With 9 bases clipped from V and 7 bases from J, the junction kept 7 bases outside the gene matches. The sample was peripheral blood. The genes are TRBV10-3 and TRBJ1-1; 8 nucleotides agree with TRBD1. The sequence was obtained from a woman in her 70s with acute or convalescent COVID-19. CDR3 loop: CAIGQGSLEAFF. CDR3 bases: TGTGCCATTGGACAGGGCTCCCTTGAAGCTTTCTTT.